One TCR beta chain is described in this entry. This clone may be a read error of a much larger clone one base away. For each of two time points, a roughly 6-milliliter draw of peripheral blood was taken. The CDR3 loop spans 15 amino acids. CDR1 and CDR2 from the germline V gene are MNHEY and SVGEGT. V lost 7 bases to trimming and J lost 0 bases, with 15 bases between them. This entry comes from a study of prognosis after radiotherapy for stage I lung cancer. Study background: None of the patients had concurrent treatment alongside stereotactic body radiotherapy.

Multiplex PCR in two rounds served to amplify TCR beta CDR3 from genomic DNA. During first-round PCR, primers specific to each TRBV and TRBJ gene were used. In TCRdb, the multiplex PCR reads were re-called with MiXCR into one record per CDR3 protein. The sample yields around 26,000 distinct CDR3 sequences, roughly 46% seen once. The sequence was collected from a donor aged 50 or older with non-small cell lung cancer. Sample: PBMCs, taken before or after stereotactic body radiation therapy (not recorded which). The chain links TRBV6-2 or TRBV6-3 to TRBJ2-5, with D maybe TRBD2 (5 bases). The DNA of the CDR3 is TGTGCCAGCAATTGGAGCGTGGGAGACCAAGAGACCCAGTACTTC. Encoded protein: CASNWSVGDQETQYF.